One T cell receptor (beta chain) is described in this entry. This table comes from immunoSEQ multiplex PCR, and its TCRdb copy is limited to in-frame clones, with some not included. The sample gives 35,000 to 45,000 clones, more than 85% of which show up once; about 7.8% is in the top ten. This sample was included in a study of T cell changes during pregnancy in multiple sclerosis. The specimen was CD8+ T cells from peripheral blood mononuclear cells, collected before pregnancy. The receptor was isolated from a female donor with multiple sclerosis, enrolled in a pregnancy study.

Here the CDR3 reads CSARDITDTQYF. The DNA of the CDR3 is TGCAGCGCTCGGGACATCACAGATACGCAGTATTTT. V is TRBV29-1 and J is TRBJ2-3; D is possibly TRBD1 (6 bases). V was cut by 7 bases and J by 2 bases, with 10 bases left in between. Germline V gives CDR1 SQVTM, CDR2 ANQGSEA. The CDR3 extends over 12 amino acids.